This T cell receptor (beta chain) was found in a study of Ad26.COV2.S vaccination and SARS-CoV-2 variants. Across the study: Vaccine-arm donor from the placebo-controlled COV1001 Ad26.COV2.S trial.

Germline CDR1 is SNHLY and CDR2 is FYNNEI. The ends were cut back, 6 bases at V and 3 bases at J, with 15 bases in the middle. This CDR3 has 15 amino acids. Comments on this clone: What it binds is not known.

TCRdb keeps only in-frame clones here, not all; method: immunoSEQ multiplex PCR. The repertoire consists of 300,000 to 400,000 clones, with 70% to 90% occurring once and the leading ten covering 3.3%. Study results and caveats: A substantial breadth of spike-specific CD8+ and CD4+ T cell responses after vaccination has been reported.

Specified treatment: 19 received Ad26.COV2.S at low or high dose, single or two shots; several received placebo; per-sample allocation not given. Collection of the samples took place on day 63 after the first injection of vaccine or placebo. This TCR derives from a person aged 18-65 years who received the Ad26.COV2.S COVID-19 vaccine or a placebo. Sequencing was performed on peripheral blood, taken in a trial of Ad26.COV2.S vaccine versus placebo. The rearrangement links TRBV2 to TRBJ2-1; a weak D match, TRBD2 (6 bases). In DNA form, the CDR3 reads TGTGCCAGCAGATCTGGGACTCTTCTCTACAATGAGCAGTTCTTC. Amino acids: CASRSGTLLYNEQFF.